One TCR beta chain is described in this entry. Its antigen is undetermined. With 60 Vbeta and 13 Jbeta primers, the PCR was carried out. Data came from immunoSEQ multiplex PCR; TCRdb stores just in-frame clones and leaves some out. Of under 200,000 clones in the sample, around 78% were seen once. The data were taken from a study of cytomegalovirus exposure and HLA in healthy donors. V shed 4 bases and J 2 bases; nucleotides not matched to a gene: 8. The CDR3 runs 16 residues. In germline, CDR1 is SGHTA, CDR2 FQGNSA. General study findings and limits: Several of the most significant clusters appeared, in a later analysis, to be linked to common viral pathogens. When analyzed later, the rates of TCR association showed variation by HLA locus, with DRB1 the most and HLA-C the fewest. TCR beta sequences reportedly predicted most subjects' HLA-A and HLA-B alleles accurately. TCR beta chains numbering some 150 were designated cytomegalovirus-associated.

Specimen: PBMCs. This TCR came from a female donor in good health and CMV-seronegative. This chain connects TRBV7-2 to TRBJ1-2, with 9 bases identical to TRBD1. This CDR3 reads CASSSQGQGKNYGYTF. DNA of the CDR3: TGTGCCAGCAGCTCCCAAGGACAGGGGAAGAACTATGGCTACACCTTC.